The rows below give T cell receptor beta chains drawn from one sample of a study of T cells in Graves' hyperthyroidism and ophthalmopathy. Each CDR3 protein gets one entry after TCRdb re-called the multiplex PCR reads with MiXCR. The data show 410,000 or so distinct CDR3 sequences, with roughly 14% seen just once and roughly an eighth held by the top ten. Sequenced sample: blood. These receptors were taken from a young man with Graves' ophthalmopathy. Both conserved end residues are part of each CDR3. The order of the fields is CDR3 DNA, CDR3 protein, clone size, V gene, D gene, CDR3 length, J gene. D genes are given only for firm matches. Not all rows give a size; the values are once, few, many and, for expanded clones, a class.

TGTGCCAGCAGCTCCCCCGGGGGTTCCTACAATGAGCAGTTCTTC	CASSSPGGSYNEQFF	many	TRBV12-3/TRBV12-4	-	15	TRBJ2-1
TGTGCCAGCAGCCCCAGGACGCTCAATCAGCCCCAGCATTTT	CASSPRTLNQPQHF	many	TRBV12-3/TRBV12-4	-	14	TRBJ1-5
TGTGCCAGCAGCTTAGAGGGGCGGGGGGACAATGAGCAGTTCTTC	CASSLEGRGDNEQFF	-	TRBV11-2	TRBD2	15	TRBJ2-1
TGTGCCAGCAGCTGGAGCCGGGACGTCACTAATGAAAAACTGTTTTTT	CASSWSRDVTNEKLFF	few	TRBV7-6	-	16	TRBJ1-4
TGCGCCAGCGGGAGACAGGGGGCGGGCACAGATACGCAGTATTTT	CASGRQGAGTDTQYF	few	TRBV5-1	TRBD1	15	TRBJ2-3
TGTGCCAGCCCGTCCTCTACGACATTCCAAGAGACCCAGTACTTC	CASPSSTTFQETQYF	many	TRBV7-3	-	15	TRBJ2-5
TGTGCCAGCAGCCCGACTAGCGCTACAGATACGCAGTATTTT	CASSPTSATDTQYF	many	TRBV11-3	TRBD2	14	TRBJ2-3
TGTGCCAGCAGCTACTGGGCTAGCGGGAGCTACGAGCAGTACTTC	CASSYWASGSYEQYF	-	TRBV7-9	TRBD2	15	TRBJ2-7
TGTGCCAGCAGCTTATACGAGGGGGGGCAATCTGAGCAGTACTTC	CASSLYEGGQSEQYF	many	TRBV7-2	-	15	TRBJ2-7
TGTGCCAGCAGCGCCGCGGGGGCCGTCGATCGGCCCCAGCATTTT	CASSAAGAVDRPQHF	-	TRBV9	-	15	TRBJ1-5
TGCGCCAGCAGGGCAGGGGGCTCCTATAATTCACCCCTCCACTTT	CASRAGGSYNSPLHF	-	TRBV10-2	TRBD1	15	TRBJ1-6
TGTGCCAGCAGACCTAGACAGGGAACCTCCTACAATGAGCAGTTCTTC	CASRPRQGTSYNEQFF	many	TRBV7-6	TRBD1	16	TRBJ2-1
TGTGCCAGCAGCTTTGGCGGGAGCAATGAGCAGTTCTTC	CASSFGGSNEQFF	many	TRBV27	TRBD2	13	TRBJ2-1
TGTGCCAGCAGCCAGGGACTAGCGGGGCGACGGGAGCAGTTCTTC	CASSQGLAGRREQFF	-	TRBV14	TRBD2	15	TRBJ2-1
TGTGCCAGCAGCCAAGCGGTGGGGAACTATGGCTACACCTTC	CASSQAVGNYGYTF	many	TRBV3-1	-	14	TRBJ1-2
TGTGCCAGCAGGGACAGGGAAGGGCTCGAAAAACTGTTTTTT	CASRDREGLEKLFF	many	TRBV12-3/TRBV12-4	TRBD1	14	TRBJ1-4
TGTGCCAGCAGCCAGGAGGACAGGGGGACATACAATGAGCAGTTCTTC	CASSQEDRGTYNEQFF	many	TRBV3-1	TRBD1	16	TRBJ2-1
TGTGCCAGCGGTGACCAGGGGACAGTCTACAATGAGCAGTTCTTC	CASGDQGTVYNEQFF	-	TRBV6-2/TRBV6-3	TRBD1	15	TRBJ2-1
TGTGCCAGCAGCTTGGGGACAGGGATTTTTTCACCCCTCCACTTT	CASSLGTGIFSPLHF	few	TRBV5-6	TRBD1	15	TRBJ1-6
TGTGCCAGCAGTTACGGGCAGATGAACACTGAAGCTTTCTTT	CASSYGQMNTEAFF	many	TRBV6-1	-	14	TRBJ1-1
TGTGCCACCAGCAAAAGGACAGCCTACGAGCAGTACTTC	CATSKRTAYEQYF	many	TRBV15	-	13	TRBJ2-7
TGTGCCAGCAGCCCCCAGTGGGACTTGGGACCCTACGAGCAGTACTTC	CASSPQWDLGPYEQYF	many	TRBV11-2	-	16	TRBJ2-7
TGCAGTGCTAGGACAGGAAATTTGTACAATGAGCAGTTCTTC	CSARTGNLYNEQFF	many	TRBV20-1	-	14	TRBJ2-1
TGTGCCAGCTCCCGGTCCGGGACAGGGGATTCACCCCTCCACTTT	CASSRSGTGDSPLHF	many	TRBV18	TRBD1	15	TRBJ1-6
TGTGCCTGGAGTGTACTAGGTGGGAGCGCAGATACGCAGTATTTT	CAWSVLGGSADTQYF	many	TRBV30	-	15	TRBJ2-3
TGTGCCAGCGGGACAGGCAAGTTCAATGAGCAGTTCTTC	CASGTGKFNEQFF	many	TRBV6-1	TRBD1	13	TRBJ2-1
TGTGCCAGCAGTTTATTGAGGGGGGGTGATATCTATGGCTACACCTTC	CASSLLRGGDIYGYTF	few	TRBV27	-	16	TRBJ1-2
TGTGCCAGCAGCTTAGCGGGAGAGACCTACGAGCAGTACTTC	CASSLAGETYEQYF	many	TRBV27	TRBD2	14	TRBJ2-7